A single sample gave rise to the 21 T cell receptor beta chains below, sequenced in a study of shared clonotypes between healthy human individuals. Repertoires were generated with immunoSEQ multiplex PCR, while TCRdb's copy carries only in-frame clones and drops some. The sample consists of under 1 million clones, almost 95% of them appearing once. Naive CD8 cells, CD45RO-negative and positively selected for CCR7, excluded terminally differentiated effector memory CD45RA+ cells. Sequenced material: naive CD8+ T cells sorted from blood. These receptors all stem from a man aged 30 to 45 in good health.

This chain joins TRBV5-4 and TRBJ2-5, with 9 bases fitting TRBD2. This CDR3 is built from 16 residues. Per the germline V gene, CDR1 is SGHNT and CDR2 is YYREEE (reference sequence). V lost 1 base to trimming and J lost 10 bases; unmatched junction nucleotides: 14. The CDR3 region is CASSLSREGRMWDQYF. CDR3 in DNA: TGTGCCAGCAGCTTGTCGCGGGAGGGCCGGATGTGGGACCAGTACTTC.

This chain connects TRBV27 to TRBJ2-1; D is uncertain. The CDR3 loop spans 13 amino acids. V was pared by 5 bases and J by 6 bases, with 11 bases between. Germline loops: CDR1 MNHEY, CDR2 SMNVEV (reference sequence). The CDR3 nucleotides read TGTGCCAGCAGTCTCTGGGCAACCAATGAGCAGTTCTTC. Amino acids: CASSLWATNEQFF.

V and J are TRBV25-1 and TRBJ2-5; D possibly uses TRBD1 or TRBD2 (5 bases each). Germline V gene lookup returns CDR1 MGHDK and CDR2 SYGVNS. CDR3 length: 16 residues. Trimming shortened V by 7 bases and J by 4 bases, and 22 bases separated the two germline ends. As DNA, the CDR3 is TGTGCCAGCACCCTACGCCGGGGCAGCGGCCGAGAGACCCAGTACTTC. Its protein product is CASTLRRGSGRETQYF. The full variable domain, rest sourced from reference TRBV25-1 and TRBJ2-5, is EADIYQTPRYLVIGTGKKITLECSQTMGHDKMYWYQQDPGMELHLIHYSYGVNSTEKGDLSSESTVSRIRTEHFPLTLESARPSHTSQYLCASTLRRGSGRETQYFGPGTRLLVL.

This chain joins TRBV30 and TRBJ2-5, with 8 bases aligning to TRBD1. V lost 1 base and J lost 0; bases outside the gene matches: 1. The CDR3 runs to 14 residues. In germline, CDR1 is GTSNPN, CDR2 SVGIG (reference sequence). CDR3 in amino acids: CAWSAGQDQETQYF. CDR3 bases: TGTGCCTGGAGTGCGGGACAGGACCAAGAGACCCAGTACTTC.

The chain uses TRBV6-1 and TRBJ2-1, with a possible D match to TRBD2 (6 bases). Trimming cost V 8 bases and J 8 bases, with 19 bases left between them. CDR3 length: 14 residues. Germline V gives CDR1 MNHNS, CDR2 SASEGT. The CDR3 sequence is CASYNFWERDEQFF. In DNA form, the CDR3 reads TGTGCCAGCTACAACTTCTGGGAGCGGGATGAGCAGTTCTTC.

In this sample, this clone turned up once. The chain couples TRBV28 to TRBJ2-3, with D perhaps TRBD2 (7 bases). The CDR3 extends over 16 amino acids. CDR1 and CDR2 (germline): MDHEN, SYDVKM. The germline V and J ends were trimmed by 0 bases and 1 base, with 11 bases remaining between them. In DNA form, the CDR3 reads TGTGCCAGCAGTTTATGGGGGGGGCCGGGCACAGATACGCAGTATTTT. Its protein is CASSLWGGPGTDTQYF.

The chain links TRBV10-3 to TRBJ2-3; TRBD1 agrees at 8 bases. The CDR3 length is 15 residues. Germline CDR1 reads ENHRY; CDR2 reads SYGVKD. Trimming cost V 4 bases and J 1 base; bases outside gene matches: 4. CDR3 coding DNA: TGTGCCATCAGTGGGCAGGGGGCAGGCACAGATACGCAGTATTTT. Amino acids: CAISGQGAGTDTQYF.

This chain joins TRBV9 and TRBJ2-3; 10 positions agree with TRBD1. Germline CDR1 reads SGDLS; CDR2 reads YYNGEE. The CDR3 consists of 16 residues. The J segment lost 9 bases and the V segment lost 3 bases, leaving 13 bases of the junction unmatched. Written as DNA, the CDR3 is TGTGCCAGCAGCGCAGACAGGGGGCGAGGGTTAGACACGCAGTATTTT. Translated: CASSADRGRGLDTQYF.

This clone has only a few counts. Other DNA sequences within the sample encode an identical CDR3. The V and J genes are TRBV14 and TRBJ2-7; D gene uncertain. Looked up from germline, CDR1 is SGHDN and CDR2 is FVKESK. The germline V and J ends were trimmed by 4 bases and 1 base, with 2 bases remaining between them. The CDR3 covers 11 residues. The CDR3 DNA is TGTGCCAGCAGCCTATCCTACGAGCAGTACTTC. This codes for CASSLSYEQYF.

The chain uses TRBV27 and TRBJ2-2; 7 bases agree with TRBD1. CDR3 length equals 16 residues. Trimming removed 6 bases from V and 11 bases from J; junction bases left unmatched: 18. CDR1 and CDR2 (germline): MNHEY, SMNVEV (reference sequence). CDR3 region: CASSPNPGQEPVELFF. CDR3 DNA sequence: TGTGCCAGCAGCCCTAACCCCGGACAGGAGCCGGTAGAGCTGTTTTTT.

In its sample, this clone was seen once. The chain has TRBV6-6 and TRBJ1-5, with unresolved D. V lost 0 bases to trimming and J lost 0 bases, with 9 bases between them. Germline V gene data show CDR1 as MNHNY and CDR2 as SVGAGI (reference sequence). This CDR3 has 16 residues. CDR3 in DNA: TGTGCCAGCAGTTACTCCCATGGGAATAGCAATCAGCCCCAGCATTTT. It specifies CASSYSHGNSNQPQHF.

The rearrangement links TRBV11-2 to TRBJ2-3, with TRBD1 matching over 8 bases. The CDR3 length is 15 residues. The trim removed 2 bases at V and 0 bases at J, leaving 1 base unmatched. The germline V gene encodes CDR1 SGHAT and CDR2 FQNNGV. CDR3 in DNA: TGTGCCAGCAGCTTAAGGACAGGGAGCACAGATACGCAGTATTTT. Its protein product is CASSLRTGSTDTQYF.

This chain uses TRBV5-1 with TRBJ2-2; D not resolved. Trimming cost V 1 base and J 2 bases, with 12 bases left between them. The germline gives CDR1 SGHRS, CDR2 YFSETQ. This CDR3 comprises 16 residues. CDR3 coding DNA: TGCGCCAGCAGCTTGTCGATCCGAACAAACACCGGGGAGCTGTTTTTT. Protein: CASSLSIRTNTGELFF.

Only one count was recorded for this clone. The chain employs TRBV7-9 and TRBJ2-1; TRBD1 is a possible D gene (6 bases). Germline-derived CDR1 and CDR2 are SEHNR and FQNEAQ (reference sequence). The V end was cut by 5 bases, the J end by 2 bases, with 13 bases between. This CDR3 is 15 amino acids long. The CDR3 region is CASSPGQTTYNEQFF. CDR3 DNA: TGTGCCAGCAGCCCTGGACAGACAACCTACAATGAGCAGTTCTTC.

The CDR3 protein is CASSEYGEKSYEQYF. The CDR3 bases are TGTGCCAGCAGTGAATATGGGGAGAAGAGCTACGAGCAGTACTTC. V usage is TRBV6-1 and J usage is TRBJ2-7; D may be TRBD2 (5 bases). The CDR3 is 15 residues long. From germline, CDR1 is MNHNS and CDR2 SASEGT. With 2 bases removed from V and 3 bases from J, the gap between germline ends came to 14 bases.

The chain uses TRBV27 and TRBJ2-2; TRBD2 is a possible D gene (5 bases). The CDR3 extends over 14 amino acids. Germline V gene sequence: CDR1 MNHEY, CDR2 SMNVEV (reference sequence). The V and J ends lost 8 bases and 3 bases respectively, with 13 bases between them. The CDR3 region has the DNA TGTGCCAGCGGACGTAACGGGGACACCGGGGAGCTGTTTTTT. This translates into CASGRNGDTGELFF.

This chain links TRBV27 with TRBJ2-5; 8 nucleotides align to TRBD1. J was trimmed by 4 bases and V by 5 bases; bases with no gene match: 12. This CDR3 contains 16 residues. Germline V CDR1 and CDR2: MNHEY, SMNVEV (reference sequence). This CDR3 is CASSPRKGQARETQYF. The DNA of the CDR3 is TGTGCCAGCAGTCCGAGAAAGGGACAGGCCAGAGAGACCCAGTACTTC.

This clone was recorded only once. The chain combines TRBV4-1 with TRBJ1-4; D is unresolved. Trimming left V 1 base short and J 2 bases short, with 11 bases between. Germline V gene sequence: CDR1 MGHRA, CDR2 YSYEKL. The CDR3 spans 16 residues. The DNA for the CDR3 is TGCGCCAGCAGCCAAGGTCGGGTTCAGACTAATGAAAAACTGTTTTTT. Amino acids: CASSQGRVQTNEKLFF.

This clone has only a few counts. The chain links TRBV2 to TRBJ1-1; D unresolved. The CDR3 loop spans 11 amino acids. Germline CDR1 SNHLY, CDR2 FYNNEI. The germline V and J ends were trimmed by 7 bases and 6 bases, with 9 bases remaining between them. The CDR3 DNA is TGTGCCAGCACCGCGCCCGCTGAAGCTTTCTTT. Encoded protein: CASTAPAEAFF. Looking up the rest from reference TRBV2 and TRBJ1-1 gives the full variable domain: EPEVTQTPSHQVTQMGQEVILRCVPISNHLYFYWYRQILGQKVEFLVSFYNNEISEKSEIFDDQFSVERPDGSNFTLKIRSTKLEDSAMYFCASTAPAEAFFGQGTRLTVV.

The rearrangement joins TRBV28 to TRBJ1-5; possible D gene TRBD1, 6 bases. Trimming took 8 bases from V and 0 from J, leaving 11 bases between them. CDR3 length: 14 amino acids. Germline values: CDR1 MDHEN, CDR2 SYDVKM. CDR3 residues: CASGQYHSNQPQHF. The CDR3 nucleotides read TGTGCCAGCGGACAGTACCATAGCAATCAGCCCCAGCATTTT.

V is TRBV4-3 and J is TRBJ2-2; D uncertain. Germline values: CDR1 LGHNA, CDR2 YSLEER. The CDR3 totals 14 residues. Trimming took off 0 bases at V and 6 bases at J, with 8 bases between the two ends. The CDR3 loop reads CASSQDRASGELFF. The CDR3 region has the DNA TGCGCCAGCAGCCAAGACCGGGCCTCCGGGGAGCTGTTTTTT.